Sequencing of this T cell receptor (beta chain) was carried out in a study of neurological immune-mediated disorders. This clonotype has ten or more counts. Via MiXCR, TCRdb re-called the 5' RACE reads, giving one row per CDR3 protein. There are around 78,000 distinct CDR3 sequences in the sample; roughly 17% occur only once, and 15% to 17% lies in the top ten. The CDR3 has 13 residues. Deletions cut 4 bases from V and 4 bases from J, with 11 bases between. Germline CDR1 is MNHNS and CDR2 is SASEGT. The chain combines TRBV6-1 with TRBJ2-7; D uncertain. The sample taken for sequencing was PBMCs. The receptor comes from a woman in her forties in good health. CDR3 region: CASSVSVTYEQYV. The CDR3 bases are TGTGCCAGCAGTGTGAGCGTTACATACGAGCAGTACGTC.